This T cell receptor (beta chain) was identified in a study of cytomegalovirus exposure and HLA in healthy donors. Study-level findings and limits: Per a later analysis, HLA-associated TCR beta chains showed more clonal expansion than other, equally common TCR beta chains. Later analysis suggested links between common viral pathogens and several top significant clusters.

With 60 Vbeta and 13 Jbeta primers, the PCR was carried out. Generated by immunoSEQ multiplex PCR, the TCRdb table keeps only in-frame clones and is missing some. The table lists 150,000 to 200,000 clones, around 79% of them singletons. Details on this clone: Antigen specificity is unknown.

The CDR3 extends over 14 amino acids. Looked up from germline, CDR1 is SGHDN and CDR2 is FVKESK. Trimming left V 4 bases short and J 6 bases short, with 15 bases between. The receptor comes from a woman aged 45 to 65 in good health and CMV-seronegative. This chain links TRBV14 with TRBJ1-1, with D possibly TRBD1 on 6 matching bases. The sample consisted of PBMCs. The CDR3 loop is CASSLRGGAAEAFF. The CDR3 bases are TGTGCCAGCAGCCTCAGGGGTGGGGCGGCTGAAGCTTTCTTT.